These T cell receptor beta chains were read from a single sample in a study of Graves' ophthalmopathy and Graves' hyperthyroidism. From the multiplex PCR reads, TCRdb called clonotypes with MiXCR, one entry per CDR3 protein. The profile shows about 480,000 distinct CDR3 sequences, approximately 14% of them singletons. The sample consisted of blood. The origin of the receptors is a woman younger than 45 with Graves' ophthalmopathy. Both conserved end residues are part of each CDR3. The order of the fields is D gene, V gene, clone size, J gene, CDR3 length, CDR3 DNA, CDR3 protein. A D gene is named only where the DNA matches it firmly. Only some rows state a clone size, as once, few, many or a class for expanded clones.

>NA|TRBV6-1|many|TRBJ2-7|14
TGTGCCAGCAGTGAGGCAGGGGGGATCTACGAGCAGTACTTC
CASSEAGGIYEQYF
>NA|TRBV19|few|TRBJ1-5|15
TGTGCCAGTAGTATAGATAGGGGGAACCGACAGCCCCAGCATTTT
CASSIDRGNRQPQHF
>NA|TRBV6-1|many|TRBJ1-1|11
TGTGCCACCGCAGGTATCACTGAAGCTTTCTTT
CATAGITEAFF
>NA|TRBV6-1|many|TRBJ1-5|14
TGTGCCAGCAGTGAGTGGAGGGTGGATCAGCCCCAGCATTTT
CASSEWRVDQPQHF
>NA|TRBV20-1|NA|TRBJ2-7|11
TGCAGTGCCGTGGATTCCTACGAGCAGTACTTC
CSAVDSYEQYF
>NA|TRBV5-1|many|TRBJ1-5|16
TGCGCCAGCAGCCCGACTCCGACGGCGTCAATTCAGCCCCAGCATTTT
CASSPTPTASIQPQHF
>TRBD1|TRBV12-3/TRBV12-4|many|TRBJ1-5|14
TGTGCCAGCAGCCCGGACAGGGTGGGCCAGCCCCAGCATTTT
CASSPDRVGQPQHF
>NA|TRBV6-2/TRBV6-3|many|TRBJ2-7|13
TGTGCCAGCAGCCTAACAGGGCGCCACGAGCAGTACTTC
CASSLTGRHEQYF
>NA|TRBV9|many|TRBJ1-1|14
TGTGCCAGCAGCCGACAGAATTGGAACACTGAAGCTTTCTTT
CASSRQNWNTEAFF
>TRBD1|TRBV6-1|NA|TRBJ1-2|15
TGTGCCAGCAGTCCAACGGGACAGGGGATAAGAGGCTACACCTTC
CASSPTGQGIRGYTF
>TRBD1|TRBV15|few|TRBJ2-3|15
TGTGCCACCAGCGGTGGGACAGGGAGCACAGATACGCAGTATTTT
CATSGGTGSTDTQYF
>NA|TRBV7-9|many|TRBJ1-2|13
TGTGCCAGCAGCGTGGACGGCCAATATGGCTACACCTTC
CASSVDGQYGYTF
>NA|TRBV2|many|TRBJ1-5|14
TGTGCCAGCCTTGAGGACAATAGCAATCAGCCCCAGCATTTT
CASLEDNSNQPQHF
>NA|TRBV3-1|few|TRBJ2-4|17
TGTGCCAGCAGCCAAGAAGGAATAGGGAGATCCAAAAACATTCAGTACTTC
CASSQEGIGRSKNIQYF
>TRBD1|TRBV5-6|few|TRBJ2-7|16
TGTGCCAGCAGCCGTCCTGGGACAGGAAGTTTCGACGAGCAGTACTTC
CASSRPGTGSFDEQYF
>NA|TRBV6-1|few|TRBJ1-2|14
TGTGCCAGCAGGGAGGACAGACCCGTCTATGGCTACACCTTC
CASREDRPVYGYTF
>NA|TRBV12-3/TRBV12-4|many|TRBJ2-7|14
TGTGCCAGCAGTGCGACTGGTATCTCCTACGAGCAGTACTTC
CASSATGISYEQYF
>NA|TRBV28|many|TRBJ2-2|13
TGTGTATTGGAAAACTCGAACACCGGGGAGCTGTTTTTT
CVLENSNTGELFF
>TRBD1|TRBV9|many|TRBJ2-7|16
TGTGCCAGCAGCGTGCAGGCAGGGGGCGGGACCTACGAGCAGTACTTC
CASSVQAGGGTYEQYF
>NA|TRBV27|many|TRBJ2-2|14
TGTGCCAGCATGGGGGGAGACTACTCCGGGGAGCTGTTTTTT
CASMGGDYSGELFF
>TRBD2|TRBV24-1|NA|TRBJ2-3|15
TGTGCCACCAGTGATTTCGGGGGGAGCACAGATACGCAGTATTTT
CATSDFGGSTDTQYF
>NA|TRBV27|many|TRBJ1-5|14
TGTGCCAGCAGTTTATCGGCAGCCCATCAGCCCCAGCATTTT
CASSLSAAHQPQHF
>TRBD2|TRBV9|NA|TRBJ2-3|16
TGTGCCAGCAGCGTAGATTCGGGGGGGATAGGAGATACGCAGTATTTT
CASSVDSGGIGDTQYF